The sample holds a few counts of the clone carrying this TCR beta chain. These data are taken from a study of molecular identifiers for immune sequencing clone quantification. Study context: RNA, taken in replicates from approximately 20,000 or 98,000 naive CD8 cells, was split five ways, with four sequenced.

Trimming removed 7 bases from V and 4 bases from J, with 10 bases in between. Germline values: CDR1 SQVTM, CDR2 ANQGSEA. This CDR3 is 12 amino acids long. Each CDR3 protein gets one entry after TCRdb re-called the PCR reads with MiXCR. Of about 510,000 distinct CDR3 sequences detected, about 22% appear once; the ten largest clones hold 0.65% to 0.95%. The naive CD8 libraries originated from between about 18,000 and 1,000,000 sorted cells and drew on 10%, 30% or 50% RNA. The V and J genes are TRBV29-1 and TRBJ2-2; D gene unclear. The sample was naive CD8+ T cells from blood, with Jurkat cell RNA spiked in. As for subset: FACS-sorted CD8+CD4-CCR7+CD45RA+ naive T cells. This TCR was sampled from a human donor in good health. Some libraries in this study had Jurkat cell RNA spiked in. CDR3 residues: CSARAGTGELFF. Here the CDR3 DNA reads TGCAGCGCCCGGGCCGGCACCGGGGAGCTGTTTTTT.